This record looks at one TCR beta chain sequence and its context. With 2 bases removed from V and 2 bases from J, the gap between germline ends came to 13 bases. The CDR3 extends over 15 amino acids. The germline V gene encodes CDR1 MNHNY and CDR2 SVGAGI (reference sequence). Sequenced by immunoSEQ multiplex PCR; TCRdb stores in-frame clones only, minus some. The data hold about 160,000 clones, with approximately 86% observed a single time. The sample originates from a study of cytomegalovirus exposure and HLA in healthy donors. Sample: PBMCs. The genes are TRBV6-6 and TRBJ2-7, with D possibly TRBD1 on 6 matching bases. The clonotype originates from a woman aged 18 to 35 in good health and CMV-seronegative. CDR3 DNA sequence: TGTGCCAGCAGTTACGGGACATCACAAGCCTACGAGCAGTACTTC. Translated: CASSYGTSQAYEQYF.